The 32 T cell receptor beta chains in this list originate from one sample, sequenced in a study of CD8+ T cells in alopecia areata. Following extraction, RNA underwent reverse transcription to cDNA, which served as the sequencing template. Only in-frame clones appear in the TCRdb table, and some are missing; sequencing was by immunoSEQ multiplex PCR. This table holds 9,500 to 15,000 clones, around three fifths found once. Specimens obtained from alopecia areata patients comprised lesional scalp punch biopsies and peripheral blood. The sample taken for sequencing was skin. Receptors were obtained from a human donor with alopecia areata.

V usage is TRBV29-1 and J usage is TRBJ2-3; a possible D gene is TRBD2 (5 bases). The V end was cut by 5 bases, the J end by 0 bases, with 15 bases between. This CDR3 spans 15 amino acids. Germline values: CDR1 SQVTM, CDR2 ANQGSEA. DNA of the CDR3: TGCAGCGTTAAATCCGGCGGGTATAGCACAGATACGCAGTATTTT. This translates into CSVKSGGYSTDTQYF.

V and J are TRBV5-4 and TRBJ2-7; 7 bases are a match to TRBD1. Germline lookup yields CDR1 SGHNT and CDR2 YYREEE (reference sequence). The CDR3 covers 14 residues. V trimming: 1 base; J trimming: 2 bases; junction bases outside the gene matches: 3. CDR3: CASSLIGTAYEQYF. The CDR3 coding sequence is TGTGCCAGCAGCTTGATTGGGACAGCCTACGAGCAGTACTTC. Using reference TRBV5-4 and TRBJ2-7 for the parts outside the CDR3, the full variable domain is ETGVTQSPTHLIKTRGQQVTLRCSSQSGHNTVSWYQQALGQGPQFIFQYYREEENGRGNFPPRFSGLQFPNYSSELNVNALELDDSALYLCASSLIGTAYEQYFGPGTRLTVT.

The count of this clone is one. The genes are TRBV10-3 and TRBJ2-2; unclear D gene. Germline CDR1 ENHRY, CDR2 SYGVKD. The CDR3 is made up of 13 amino acids. With 6 bases removed from V and 3 bases from J, the gap between germline ends came to 8 bases. Here the CDR3 reads CAIRLWDTGELFF. CDR3 nucleotides: TGTGCCATCAGGCTGTGGGACACCGGGGAGCTGTTTTTT.

The chain links TRBV27 to TRBJ2-7, with 8 bases identical to TRBD1. V was clipped by 6 bases and J by 3 bases; unmatched bases: 10. The germline V gene has CDR1 MNHEY and CDR2 SMNVEV (reference sequence). This CDR3 is 15 amino acids long. The CDR3 sequence is CASSSQGAGHYEQYF. The CDR3 coding sequence is TGTGCCAGCAGCTCTCAGGGGGCCGGGCACTACGAGCAGTACTTC.

This rearrangement joins TRBV6-1 to TRBJ1-1; 9 bases line up with TRBD1. The CDR3 runs to 13 residues. After removal of 5 bases from V and 4 bases from J, the junction contained 2 bases not matched to a gene. The V gene's germline CDR1 is MNHNS and CDR2 SASEGT. The CDR3 sequence: CASSLTGGTEAFF. The CDR3 DNA is TGTGCCAGCAGTCTGACAGGGGGCACTGAAGCTTTCTTT.

The chain combines TRBV7-9 with TRBJ2-1; 15 nucleotides line up with TRBD2. The CDR3 extends over 17 amino acids. The trim removed 5 bases at V and 4 bases at J, leaving 6 bases unmatched. The V gene's germline CDR1 is SEHNR and CDR2 FQNEAQ (reference sequence). CDR3 residues: CASSPGTSGGFYNEQFF. The CDR3 bases are TGTGCCAGCAGCCCTGGGACTAGCGGGGGGTTTTACAATGAGCAGTTCTTC. Together with reference TRBV7-9 and TRBJ2-1, the CDR3 gives the full variable domain: DTGVSQNPRHKITKRGQNVTFRCDPISEHNRLYWYRQTLGQGPEFLTYFQNEAQLEKSRLLSDRFSAERPKGSFSTLEIQRTEQGDSAMYLCASSPGTSGGFYNEQFFGPGTRLTVL.

This clone was found a few times. The gene calls are TRBV5-1 and TRBJ2-5; a possible D gene is TRBD2 (5 bases). The CDR3 has 14 amino acids. CDR1 and CDR2 (germline): SGHRS, YFSETQ. Trimming shortened V by 2 bases and J by 5 bases, and 13 bases separated the two germline ends. The CDR3 loop reads CASSFSMGAETQYF. The DNA of the CDR3 is TGCGCCAGCAGCTTCTCAATGGGAGCCGAGACCCAGTACTTC.

The V and J genes are TRBV7-2 and TRBJ2-7; D is possibly TRBD2 (6 bases). From germline, CDR1 is SGHTA and CDR2 FQGNSA. The CDR3 sequence is 15 residues long. V lost 5 bases and J 2 bases, leaving 16 bases between the germline ends. The CDR3 DNA reads as TGTGCCAGCAGCGATCTCGTGCGGGAAACCTACGAGCAGTACTTC. This sequence encodes CASSDLVRETYEQYF.

The sample holds a few counts of this clone. Additional DNA sequences in this sample encode the identical CDR3. This chain connects TRBV5-5 to TRBJ2-7; D is perhaps TRBD2 (6 bases). The length of the CDR3 is 13 residues. With 2 bases removed from V and 0 bases from J, the gap between germline ends came to 6 bases. From germline, CDR1 is SGHKS and CDR2 YYEKEE (reference sequence). The chain's CDR3 is CASSFGSSYEQYF. The CDR3 bases are TGTGCCAGCAGCTTCGGGAGCTCCTACGAGCAGTACTTC.

This clone was seen a few times. The CDR3 DNA is TGCAGCGCCCCCAGGGGGGTCGGGGAGACCCAGTACTTC. It specifies CSAPRGVGETQYF. V usage is TRBV29-1 and J usage is TRBJ2-5; D perhaps matches TRBD1 (7 bases). CDR3 length: 13 residues. Germline-derived CDR1 and CDR2 are SQVTM and ANQGSEA. V dropped 7 bases and J dropped 5 bases, with 17 bases sitting between them.

Sample share makes this clone medium-sized. The chain joins TRBV7-9 to TRBJ2-7; TRBD2 matches at 7 bases. Germline-derived CDR1 and CDR2 are SEHNR and FQNEAQ (reference sequence). The CDR3 has 11 residues. V trimming: 8 bases; J trimming: 4 bases; junction bases outside the gene matches: 2. The CDR3 sequence is CASGEGYEQYF. The CDR3 nucleotides read TGTGCCAGCGGGGAGGGTTACGAGCAGTACTTC.

The chain recombines TRBV28 with TRBJ2-3; D uncertain. The CDR3 totals 15 residues. Germline CDR1 is MDHEN and CDR2 is SYDVKM. The V and J ends lost 5 bases and 5 bases respectively, with 17 bases between them. The CDR3 is CASSQETQWVDTQYF. In nucleotides, the CDR3 is TGTGCCAGCAGTCAGGAGACCCAATGGGTAGATACGCAGTATTTT.

The chain recombines TRBV28 with TRBJ2-5; D is possibly TRBD2 (6 bases). The J call may be faulty, since TRBJ2-7 better matches the DNA end. CDR3 length: 14 residues. Germline V gene sequence: CDR1 MDHEN, CDR2 SYDVKM. Here the CDR3 DNA reads TGTGCCAGCAGTTTTACACAGGCGGGGAACGAGCAGTACTTC. As protein: CASSFTQAGNEQYF.

This chain connects TRBV6-5 to TRBJ1-5; tentative D call: TRBD1 (6 bases). Germline V gene sequence: CDR1 MNHEY, CDR2 SVGAGI. Trimming took 6 bases from V and 7 from J, leaving 10 bases between them. This CDR3 is 12 amino acids long. The DNA for the CDR3 is TGTGCCAGCAGGAGAACAGGGCAGCCCCAGCATTTT. As protein: CASRRTGQPQHF.

In its sample, this clone was seen a few times. J is TRBJ2-7 and V is TRBV7-2, with 11 bases lining up with TRBD2. The V and J ends lost 5 bases and 3 bases, in that order; junction bases with no gene match: 9. The length of the CDR3 is 16 residues. The germline gives CDR1 SGHTA, CDR2 FQGNSA. CDR3 loop: CASSPGTSGKHYEQYF. CDR3 DNA: TGTGCCAGCAGCCCGGGGACTAGCGGCAAACACTACGAGCAGTACTTC.

J is TRBJ2-5 and V is TRBV5-5; 10 bases fit TRBD1. V was pared by 2 bases and J by 4 bases, with 8 bases of the junction left unmatched. This CDR3 spans 16 amino acids. Per the germline V gene, CDR1 is SGHKS and CDR2 is YYEKEE (reference sequence). The CDR3 sequence is CASSFAGQGSPETQYF. The DNA of the CDR3 is TGTGCCAGCAGCTTCGCGGGACAGGGGTCCCCAGAGACCCAGTACTTC.

V is TRBV27 and J is TRBJ2-1; D is possibly TRBD1 (5 bases). The CDR3 runs to 13 residues. Germline assignment: CDR1 MNHEY and CDR2 SMNVEV (reference sequence). V lost 10 bases and J 6 bases, leaving 16 bases between the germline ends. The DNA for the CDR3 is TGTGCCACCAGGGCAAGGGGTCTCAATGAGCAGTTCTTC. Translating it yields CATRARGLNEQFF.

A note on this clone: One junction end does not reproduce the germline sequence, and a read error may be involved. J is TRBJ2-1 and V is TRBV29-1; possibly TRBD1 for D (6 bases). CDR3 length equals 11 residues. Looked up from germline, CDR1 is SQVTM and CDR2 is ANQGSEA. CDR3 DNA sequence: TGCAGCGTTGAAGTCCAGGAAGACAGGATCTTC. Translated: CSVEVQEDRIF.

This clone showed up just a few times. The rearrangement joins TRBV19 to TRBJ2-5, with TRBD2 identical over 11 bases. Germline CDR1 reads LNHDA; CDR2 reads SQIVND (reference sequence). V lost 8 bases and J lost 4; bases outside the gene matches: 18. This CDR3 is 18 amino acids long. CDR3 in amino acids: CASSFIAGGLGSGETQYF. For the CDR3, the DNA is TGTGCCAGTTCCTTCATAGCGGGGGGGCTAGGATCGGGAGAGACCCAGTACTTC.

The chain recombines TRBV5-1 with TRBJ2-7; D may be TRBD2 (6 bases). CDR1 and CDR2 (germline): SGHRS, YFSETQ. Trimming removed 4 bases at V and 6 bases at J, with 11 bases between. The CDR3 is 12 residues long. The CDR3 is CASSTDSGEQYF. The DNA of the CDR3 is TGCGCCAGCAGCACGGATAGCGGCGAGCAGTACTTC.

On this clone: The sample holds other DNA sequences that translate to the same CDR3. The rearrangement joins TRBV7-9 to TRBJ2-7; unclear D gene. The V end was cut by 2 bases, the J end by 2 bases, with 1 base between. Germline V CDR1 and CDR2: SEHNR, FQNEAQ (reference sequence). The CDR3 totals 11 residues. The DNA of the CDR3 is TGTGCCAGCAGCTTAACCTACGAGCAGTACTTC. Amino acids: CASSLTYEQYF.

The genes are TRBV11-2 and TRBJ2-2; TRBD1 matches at 8 bases. Germline V gene data show CDR1 as SGHAT and CDR2 as FQNNGV. This CDR3 has 16 residues. The V and J ends lost 5 bases and 4 bases, in that order; junction bases with no gene match: 9. The CDR3 spells CASSLSLTGGTGELFF. CDR3 DNA: TGTGCCAGCAGCCTAAGCCTAACAGGGGGCACCGGGGAGCTGTTTTTT.

The V and J genes are TRBV28 and TRBJ2-7, with D possibly being TRBD2 (7 bases). Germline V CDR1 and CDR2: MDHEN, SYDVKM. CDR3 length equals 14 residues. Trimming left V 3 bases short and J 6 bases short, with 15 bases between. The CDR3: CASSLGGRSSEQYF. In DNA form, the CDR3 reads TGTGCCAGCAGTTTGGGGGGGCGATCGTCCGAGCAGTACTTC.

This clone was seen only a few times. The chain couples TRBV5-1 to TRBJ1-6, with TRBD1 matching 7 bases. CDR3 length equals 13 residues. The V segment lost 9 bases and the J segment 7 bases; nucleotides outside the gene matches: 7. Germline CDR1 reads SGHRS; CDR2 reads YFSETQ. The CDR3 region is CATQRDSNSPLHF. For the CDR3, the DNA is TGCGCCACCCAGCGGGACAGCAATTCACCCCTCCACTTT. Complete variable domain (other parts from reference TRBV5-1 and TRBJ1-6): KAGVTQTPRYLIKTRGQQVTLSCSPISGHRSVSWYQQTPGQGLQFLFEYFSETQRNKGNFPGRFSGRQFSNSRSEMNVSTLELGDSALYLCATQRDSNSPLHFGNGTRLTVT.

The rearrangement uses TRBV27 and TRBJ2-2, with D perhaps matching TRBD2 (5 bases). CDR1 and CDR2 from the germline V gene are MNHEY and SMNVEV (reference sequence). The CDR3 has 14 amino acids. V was pared by 8 bases and J by 6 bases, with 16 bases between. The CDR3 DNA reads TGTGCCAGCTCCAGCGGAAGATACGCCGGGGAGCTGTTTTTT. Translation: CASSSGRYAGELFF.

The J gene is TRBJ2-5, the V gene TRBV7-6; weak D call: TRBD2 (6 bases). The germline CDR1 and CDR2 sequences are SGHVS and FNYEAQ. This CDR3 spans 14 amino acids. The V and J ends lost 3 bases and 5 bases respectively, with 13 bases between them. As DNA, the CDR3 is TGTGCCAGCAGCTTCCAGGGAGGAAGGGAGACCCAGTACTTC. Residues: CASSFQGGRETQYF.

This clone has a handful of counts. This chain links TRBV11-2 with TRBJ2-6, with D uncertain. Trimming cost V 0 bases and J 3 bases, with 6 bases left between them. This CDR3 spans 15 amino acids. Per germline, CDR1 SGHAT and CDR2 FQNNGV. The CDR3 protein is CASSLDPGGANVLTF. CDR3 nucleotide sequence: TGTGCCAGCAGCTTAGACCCAGGTGGGGCCAACGTCCTGACTTTC.

This clone has only one observation. The chain is built from TRBV19 and TRBJ1-2; D remains unclear. Looked up from germline, CDR1 is LNHDA and CDR2 is SQIVND (reference sequence). This CDR3 comprises 14 residues. V was trimmed by 5 bases and J by 3 bases, leaving 13 bases between them. The CDR3 here is CASSPSRIDYGYTF. CDR3 nucleotides: TGTGCCAGTAGTCCCTCGAGGATTGACTATGGCTACACCTTC.

The V call is TRBV7-2, the J call TRBJ1-1; a weak D match, TRBD1 (6 bases). Trimming stripped 2 bases from V and 3 bases from J, with 16 bases between. Germline CDR1 reads SGHTA; CDR2 reads FQGNSA. The CDR3 has 16 residues. The CDR3 DNA reads TGTGCCAGCAGCTTAAGAGGGGGGCAGAGGGACACTGAAGCTTTCTTT. Encoded protein: CASSLRGGQRDTEAFF.

The J gene is TRBJ2-3, the V gene TRBV14, with D maybe TRBD2 (6 bases). Trimming cost V 6 bases and J 5 bases, with 18 bases left between them. The CDR3 is made up of 15 amino acids. CDR1 and CDR2 (germline): SGHDN, FVKESK. As DNA, the CDR3 is TGTGCCAGCAGTAGGGCGGGAACTCGCGGAGATACGCAGTATTTT. Amino acids: CASSRAGTRGDTQYF.

The sample holds a few counts of this clone. The chain links TRBV29-1 to TRBJ2-1, with 11 bases that match TRBD2. With 6 bases clipped from V and 4 bases from J, the junction kept 2 bases outside the gene matches. Germline CDR1 is SQVTM and CDR2 is ANQGSEA. The CDR3 is 13 amino acids. CDR3 nucleotides: TGCAGCGTACTAGCGGGAGATTACAATGAGCAGTTCTTC. Protein sequence: CSVLAGDYNEQFF.

V is TRBV7-2 and J is TRBJ1-6; D unresolved. V lost 3 bases and J lost 7, with 16 bases in between. Germline V gene lookup returns CDR1 SGHTA and CDR2 FQGNSA. CDR3 length: 16 residues. The CDR3 nucleotides are TGTGCCAGCAGCTTGAGGCCCCCACGAGGAAATTCACCCCTCCACTTT. This encodes CASSLRPPRGNSPLHF.